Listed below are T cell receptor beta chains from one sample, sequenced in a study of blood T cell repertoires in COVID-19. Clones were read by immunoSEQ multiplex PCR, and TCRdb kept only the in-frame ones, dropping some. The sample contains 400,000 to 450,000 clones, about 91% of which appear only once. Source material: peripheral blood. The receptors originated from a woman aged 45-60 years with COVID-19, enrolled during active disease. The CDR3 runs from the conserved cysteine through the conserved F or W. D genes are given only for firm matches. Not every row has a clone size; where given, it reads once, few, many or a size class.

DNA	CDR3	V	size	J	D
TGTGCCAGCAGCTTAGAACAGGGTCTTAGCAATCAGCCCCAGCATTTT	CASSLEQGLSNQPQHF	TRBV7-8	once	TRBJ1-5	NA
TGCAGCGTTGAAAGGGGAGGAGCGGGGGAGCTGTTTTTT	CSVERGGAGELFF	TRBV29-1	once	TRBJ2-2	NA
TGTGCCAGCAGCTTTGGAGCCAGGGTTACTGAAAAACTGTTTTTT	CASSFGARVTEKLFF	TRBV5-4	NA	TRBJ1-4	NA
TGTGCCAGAAGCTTGGTTCCGGTGTGGGGCTACACCTTC	CARSLVPVWGYTF	TRBV5-3	few	TRBJ1-2	NA
TGTGCCAGCAGCTTATGTATCGCGGGGGCCACCCCGGATACGCAGTATTTT	CASSLCIAGATPDTQYF	TRBV7-3	once	TRBJ2-3	NA
TGTGCCAGCAGCTCCCCCAGGCGCAGCGAAGCTTTCTTT	CASSSPRRSEAFF	TRBV7-9	NA	TRBJ1-1	NA
TGTGCCAGCTCACCCTCTGTAGAACTAGCGGGGGGTACGCAGTATTTT	CASSPSVELAGGTQYF	TRBV18	many	TRBJ2-3	TRBD2
TGTGCCAGTAGTATTGCGGCGATTAACTATGGCTACACCTTC	CASSIAAINYGYTF	TRBV19	once	TRBJ1-2	NA
TGTGCCAGCAGTTTAGCAGGGGGCTATGGCTACACCTTC	CASSLAGGYGYTF	TRBV27	NA	TRBJ1-2	TRBD1
TGTGCCAGCAGTTTAAGGGCAGGGCCGCAGTACTTC	CASSLRAGPQYF	TRBV27	NA	TRBJ2-7	NA
TGTGCCAGCTCCGTGGACAGGGTTGATGAGCAGTTCTTC	CASSVDRVDEQFF	TRBV2	NA	TRBJ2-1	TRBD1
TGTGCCACCCTGCTCACTCCTCTTAGCAATCAGCCCCAGCATTTT	CATLLTPLSNQPQHF	TRBV19	NA	TRBJ1-5	NA
TGTGCCAGCAGCGAGGGTGGAAACACCATATATTTT	CASSEGGNTIYF	TRBV2	NA	TRBJ1-3	NA
TGTGCCAGCAGCGGACAGAGCACCGGGGAGCTGTTTTTT	CASSGQSTGELFF	TRBV2	NA	TRBJ2-2	NA
TGCGCCAGCACAATGGACAGGCGAAACACAGATACGCAGTATTTT	CASTMDRRNTDTQYF	TRBV5-1	NA	TRBJ2-3	TRBD1
TGCGCCAGCAGTGAGTCGCCAGGGAAGAATGGCTACACCTTC	CASSESPGKNGYTF	TRBV10-2	NA	TRBJ1-2	NA
TGTGCCAGCAGCTCCAGAGCGGGGCAGGGCTCTGAAGCTTTCTTT	CASSSRAGQGSEAFF	TRBV7-2	NA	TRBJ1-1	NA
TGTGCCAGCAGCATCACTAGCGGGGGGCCCTACGAGCAGTACTTC	CASSITSGGPYEQYF	TRBV7-3	NA	TRBJ2-7	TRBD2
TGTGCCAGCAGTGAAAGCGGCGGGGAGCTGTTTTTT	CASSESGGELFF	TRBV6-1	NA	TRBJ2-2	NA
TGCGCCAGCAGCTGGGGGACATTCATGAACACTGAAGCTTTCTTT	CASSWGTFMNTEAFF	TRBV5-1	once	TRBJ1-1	NA